This TCR beta chain was sequenced during a study of blood T cells in healthy people across ages. CDR3 length: 14 residues. Germline lookup yields CDR1 PRHDT and CDR2 FYEKMQ (reference sequence). In this sample, this clonotype turned up a few times. Primed by a sample-barcoded 5' primer and a J-beta primer mix, a second PCR proceeded for about 6 to 11 cycles. The template-switch adaptor, which had 12 random nucleotides, put a tag on each cDNA molecule. TCRdb re-derived calls from the 5' RACE reads in MiXCR, one entry per CDR3 protein. The sample yields 720,000 or so distinct CDR3 sequences, about 43% seen once.

The V and J genes are TRBV13 and TRBJ2-5; possible D gene TRBD1, 5 bases. The J call may be incorrect, as the DNA end agrees better with TRBJ2-7. The sample was blood. The TCR was taken from an elderly man in good health. The CDR3 loop reads CASSLGQETYEQYF. CDR3 sequence (DNA): TGTGCCAGCAGCTTAGGACAGGAAACCTACGAGCAGTACTTC.